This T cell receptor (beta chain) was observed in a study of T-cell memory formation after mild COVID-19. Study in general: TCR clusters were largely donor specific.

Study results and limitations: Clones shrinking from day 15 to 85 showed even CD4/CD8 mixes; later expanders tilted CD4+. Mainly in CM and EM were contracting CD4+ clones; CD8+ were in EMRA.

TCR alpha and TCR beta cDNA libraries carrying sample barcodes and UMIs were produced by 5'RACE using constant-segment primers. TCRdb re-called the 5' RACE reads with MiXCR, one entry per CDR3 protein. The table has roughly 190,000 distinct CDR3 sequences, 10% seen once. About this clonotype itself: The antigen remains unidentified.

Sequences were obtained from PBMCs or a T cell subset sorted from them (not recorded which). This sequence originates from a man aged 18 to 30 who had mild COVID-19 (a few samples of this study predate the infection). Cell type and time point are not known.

DNA of the CDR3: TGTGCCAGCTCACAGGGGGACTATCAGCCCCAGCATTTT. Its translation: CASSQGDYQPQHF. The V call is TRBV18, the J call TRBJ1-5; TRBD1 might be the D (6 bases). Trimming pared 4 bases from V and 5 bases from J, leaving 9 bases between. Looked up from germline, CDR1 is KGHSH and CDR2 is LQKENI. This CDR3 comprises 13 residues.